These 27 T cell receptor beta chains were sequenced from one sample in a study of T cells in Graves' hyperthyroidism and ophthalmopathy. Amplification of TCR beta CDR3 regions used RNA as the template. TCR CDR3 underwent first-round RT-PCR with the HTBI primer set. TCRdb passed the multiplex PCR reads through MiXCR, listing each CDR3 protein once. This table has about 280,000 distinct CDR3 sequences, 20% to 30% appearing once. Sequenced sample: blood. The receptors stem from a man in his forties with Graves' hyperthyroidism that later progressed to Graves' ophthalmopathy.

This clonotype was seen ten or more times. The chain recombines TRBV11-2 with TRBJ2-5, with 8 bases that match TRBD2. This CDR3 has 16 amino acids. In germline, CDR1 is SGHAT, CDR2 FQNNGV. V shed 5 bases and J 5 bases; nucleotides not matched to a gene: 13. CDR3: CASSERLAPTGETQYF. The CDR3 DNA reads TGTGCCAGCAGCGAACGACTAGCGCCAACCGGGGAGACCCAGTACTTC.

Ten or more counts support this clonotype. The CDR3 bases are TGTGCCAGCAGTGATACCGGGATCTCCTACGAGCAGTACTTC. Protein sequence: CASSDTGISYEQYF. V and J are TRBV6-1 and TRBJ2-7, with D maybe TRBD2 (5 bases). Germline CDR1 is MNHNS and CDR2 is SASEGT. Trimming shortened V by 3 bases and J by 0 bases, and 9 bases separated the two germline ends. The CDR3 is 14 amino acids.

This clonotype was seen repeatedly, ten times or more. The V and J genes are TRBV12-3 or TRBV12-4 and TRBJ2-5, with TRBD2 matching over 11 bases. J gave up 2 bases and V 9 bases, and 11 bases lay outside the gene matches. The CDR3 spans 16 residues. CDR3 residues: CASGGLAGGPQETQYF. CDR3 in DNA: TGTGCCAGTGGAGGCCTAGCGGGAGGCCCTCAAGAGACCCAGTACTTC.

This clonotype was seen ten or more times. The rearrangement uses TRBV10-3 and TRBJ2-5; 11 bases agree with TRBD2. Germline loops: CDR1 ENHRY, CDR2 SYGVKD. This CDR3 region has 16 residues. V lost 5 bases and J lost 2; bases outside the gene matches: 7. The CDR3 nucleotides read TGTGCCATCAGTCTCGGGCTAGCGGGAGGACAAGAGACCCAGTACTTC. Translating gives CAISLGLAGGQETQYF.

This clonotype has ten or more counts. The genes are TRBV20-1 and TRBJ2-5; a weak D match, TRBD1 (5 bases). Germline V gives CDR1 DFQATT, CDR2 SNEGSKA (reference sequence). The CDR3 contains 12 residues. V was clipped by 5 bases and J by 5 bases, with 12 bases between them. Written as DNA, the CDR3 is TGCAGTGCTGGAAGGGGATCCGAGACCCAGTACTTC. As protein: CSAGRGSETQYF.

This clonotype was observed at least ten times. CDR3 residues: CASSERGRVEGRQPQHF. The CDR3 DNA follows: TGTGCCAGCAGTGAAAGGGGGCGAGTCGAGGGTCGTCAGCCCCAGCATTTT. The chain combines TRBV2 with TRBJ1-5; 7 bases are shared with TRBD1. CDR1 SNHLY and CDR2 FYNNEI come from the germline V gene. This CDR3 is 17 amino acids long. J lost 6 bases, V lost 2 bases, and 13 bases had no gene match.

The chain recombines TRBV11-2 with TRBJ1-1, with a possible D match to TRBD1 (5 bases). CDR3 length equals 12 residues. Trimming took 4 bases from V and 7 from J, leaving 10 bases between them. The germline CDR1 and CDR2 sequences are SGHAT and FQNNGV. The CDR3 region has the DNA TGTGCCAGCAGCTCCAGGGCCGATGAAGCTTTCTTT. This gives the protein CASSSRADEAFF.

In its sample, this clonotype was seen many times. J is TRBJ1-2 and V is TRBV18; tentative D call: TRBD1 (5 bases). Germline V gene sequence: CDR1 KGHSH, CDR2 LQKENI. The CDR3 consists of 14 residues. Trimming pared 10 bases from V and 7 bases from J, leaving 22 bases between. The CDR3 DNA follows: TGTGCCAACCGGGGTTCACAACGGGACTCTGGCTACACCTTC. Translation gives CANRGSQRDSGYTF.

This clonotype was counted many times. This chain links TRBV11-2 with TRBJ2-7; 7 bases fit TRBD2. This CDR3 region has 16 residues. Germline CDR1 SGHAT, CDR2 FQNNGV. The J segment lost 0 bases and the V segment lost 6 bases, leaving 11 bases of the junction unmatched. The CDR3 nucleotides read TGTGCCAGCAGAAGGTCACCCGGGGGGAGCTCCTACGAGCAGTACTTC. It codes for CASRRSPGGSSYEQYF.

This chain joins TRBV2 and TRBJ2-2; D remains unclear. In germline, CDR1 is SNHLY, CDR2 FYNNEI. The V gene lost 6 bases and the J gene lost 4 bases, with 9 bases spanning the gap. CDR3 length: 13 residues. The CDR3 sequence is CASSDESTGELFF. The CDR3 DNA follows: TGTGCCAGCAGCGACGAGTCCACCGGGGAGCTGTTTTTT.

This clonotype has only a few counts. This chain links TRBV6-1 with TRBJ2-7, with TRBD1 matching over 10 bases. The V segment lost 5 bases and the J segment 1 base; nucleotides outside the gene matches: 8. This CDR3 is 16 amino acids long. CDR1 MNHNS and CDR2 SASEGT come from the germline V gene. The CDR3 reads CASSRGSDRGSYEQYF. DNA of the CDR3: TGTGCCAGCAGTAGAGGTTCGGACAGGGGGTCCTACGAGCAGTACTTC.

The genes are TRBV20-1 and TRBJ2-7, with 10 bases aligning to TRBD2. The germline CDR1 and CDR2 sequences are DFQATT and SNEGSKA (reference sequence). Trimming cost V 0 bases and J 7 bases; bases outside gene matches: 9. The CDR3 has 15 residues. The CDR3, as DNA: TGCAGTGCTAGAGATCTAGCGGGAGATCTTGTGGAGCAGTACTTC. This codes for CSARDLAGDLVEQYF.

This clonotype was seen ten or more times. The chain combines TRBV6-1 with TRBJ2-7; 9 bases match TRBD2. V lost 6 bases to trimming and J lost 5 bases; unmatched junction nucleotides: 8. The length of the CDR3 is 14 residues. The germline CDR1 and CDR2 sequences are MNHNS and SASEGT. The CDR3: CASSDRPSGNEQYF. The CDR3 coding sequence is TGTGCCAGCAGCGACCGTCCTAGCGGGAACGAGCAGTACTTC.

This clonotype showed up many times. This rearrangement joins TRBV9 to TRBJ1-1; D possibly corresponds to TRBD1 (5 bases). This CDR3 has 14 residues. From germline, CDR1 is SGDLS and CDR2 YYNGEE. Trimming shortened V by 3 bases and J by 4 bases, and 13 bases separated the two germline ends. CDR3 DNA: TGTGCCAGCAGCGCACCGGGGGGAGGCACTGAAGCTTTCTTT. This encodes CASSAPGGGTEAFF.

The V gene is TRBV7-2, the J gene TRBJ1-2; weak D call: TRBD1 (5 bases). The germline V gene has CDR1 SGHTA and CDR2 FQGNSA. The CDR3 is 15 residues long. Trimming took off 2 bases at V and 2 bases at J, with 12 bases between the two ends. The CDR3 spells CASSLTGGRNYGYTF. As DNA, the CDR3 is TGTGCCAGCAGCTTAACCGGGGGTAGGAACTATGGCTACACCTTC.

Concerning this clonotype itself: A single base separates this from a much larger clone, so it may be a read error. The CDR3: CASSQDTPSTEDFF. CDR3 DNA: TGTGCCAGCAGCCAAGATACACCTTCCACTGAAGATTTCTTT. The chain uses TRBV14 and TRBJ1-1, with D uncertain. Germline values: CDR1 SGHDN, CDR2 FVKESK. The CDR3 consists of 14 residues.

CDR3 coding DNA: TGTGCCAGCAGATCTAGCGGGGGTCCCATAAAGACCCAGTACTTC. This gives the protein CASRSSGGPIKTQYF. This chain connects TRBV2 to TRBJ2-5; TRBD2 agrees at 10 bases. Germline V gene data show CDR1 as SNHLY and CDR2 as FYNNEI. The CDR3 runs 15 residues. J was trimmed by 6 bases and V by 6 bases; bases with no gene match: 10. Drawing the rest from reference TRBV2 and TRBJ2-5, the complete variable domain is EPEVTQTPSHQVTQMGQEVILRCVPISNHLYFYWYRQILGQKVEFLVSFYNNEISEKSEIFDDQFSVERPDGSNFTLKIRSTKLEDSAMYFCASRSSGGPIKTQYFGPGTRLLVL.

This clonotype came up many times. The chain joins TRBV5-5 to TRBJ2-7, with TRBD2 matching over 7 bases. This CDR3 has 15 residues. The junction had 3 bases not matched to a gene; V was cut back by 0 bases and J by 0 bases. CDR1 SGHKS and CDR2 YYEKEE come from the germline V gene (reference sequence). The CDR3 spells CASSLGAGASYEQYF. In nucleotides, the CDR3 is TGTGCCAGCAGCTTGGGGGCGGGAGCCTCCTACGAGCAGTACTTC. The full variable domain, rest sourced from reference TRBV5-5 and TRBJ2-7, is DAGVTQSPTHLIKTRGQQVTLRCSPISGHKSVSWYQQVLGQGPQFIFQYYEKEERGRGNFPDRFSARQFPNYSSELNVNALLLGDSALYLCASSLGAGASYEQYFGPGTRLTVT.

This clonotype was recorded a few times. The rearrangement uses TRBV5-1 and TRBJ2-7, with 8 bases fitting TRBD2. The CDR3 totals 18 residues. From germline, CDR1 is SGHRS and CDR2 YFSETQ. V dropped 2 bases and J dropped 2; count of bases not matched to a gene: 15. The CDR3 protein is CASSFWDFGTSGAYEQYF. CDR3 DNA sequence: TGCGCCAGCAGCTTTTGGGATTTCGGAACTAGCGGCGCCTACGAGCAGTACTTC.

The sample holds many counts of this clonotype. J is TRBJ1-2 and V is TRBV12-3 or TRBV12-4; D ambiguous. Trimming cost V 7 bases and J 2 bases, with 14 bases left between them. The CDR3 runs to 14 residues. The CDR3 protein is CASTDRAANYGYTF. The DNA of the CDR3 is TGTGCCAGCACGGATAGGGCAGCGAACTATGGCTACACCTTC.

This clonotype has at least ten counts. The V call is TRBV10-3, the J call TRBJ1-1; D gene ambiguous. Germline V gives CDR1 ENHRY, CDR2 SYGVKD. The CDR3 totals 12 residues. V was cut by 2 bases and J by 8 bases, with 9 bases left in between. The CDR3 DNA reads TGTGCCATCAGTGAGACCAGGAAAGAAGCTTTCTTT. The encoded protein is CAISETRKEAFF.

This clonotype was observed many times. CDR3 sequence: CASSPSGGRHVIQYF. CDR3 nucleotides: TGTGCCAGCAGCCCCTCCGGGGGGCGTCACGTCATTCAGTACTTC. The chain couples TRBV7-3 to TRBJ2-4, with D perhaps matching TRBD2 (7 bases). Germline V CDR1 and CDR2: SGHTA, FQGTGA. The CDR3 sequence is 15 residues long. With 5 bases removed from V and 9 bases from J, the gap between germline ends came to 20 bases.

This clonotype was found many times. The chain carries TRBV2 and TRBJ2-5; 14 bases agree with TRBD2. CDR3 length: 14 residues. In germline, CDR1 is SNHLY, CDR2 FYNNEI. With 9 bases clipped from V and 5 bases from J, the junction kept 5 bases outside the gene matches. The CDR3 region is CARGTSGSAETQYF. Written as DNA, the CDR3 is TGTGCCAGAGGGACTAGCGGGAGTGCTGAGACCCAGTACTTC.

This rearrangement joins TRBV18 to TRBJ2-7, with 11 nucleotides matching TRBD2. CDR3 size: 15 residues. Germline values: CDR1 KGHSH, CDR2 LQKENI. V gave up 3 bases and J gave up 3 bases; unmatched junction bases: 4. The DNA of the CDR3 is TGTGCCAGCTCACCGACTAGCGGGGCTGTCTACGAGCAGTACTTC. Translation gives CASSPTSGAVYEQYF.

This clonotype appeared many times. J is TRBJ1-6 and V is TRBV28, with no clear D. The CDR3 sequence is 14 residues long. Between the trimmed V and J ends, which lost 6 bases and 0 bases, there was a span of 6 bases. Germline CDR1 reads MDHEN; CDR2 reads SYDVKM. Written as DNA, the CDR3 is TGTGCCAGCAGGATTAGCTCCTATAATTCACCCCTCCACTTT. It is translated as CASRISSYNSPLHF.

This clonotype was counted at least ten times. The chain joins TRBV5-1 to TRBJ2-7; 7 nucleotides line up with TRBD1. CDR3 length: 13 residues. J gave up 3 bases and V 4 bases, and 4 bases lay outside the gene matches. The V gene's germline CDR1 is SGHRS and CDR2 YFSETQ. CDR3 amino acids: CASSLGTVYEQYF. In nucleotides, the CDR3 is TGCGCCAGCAGCCTCGGGACAGTCTACGAGCAGTACTTC.

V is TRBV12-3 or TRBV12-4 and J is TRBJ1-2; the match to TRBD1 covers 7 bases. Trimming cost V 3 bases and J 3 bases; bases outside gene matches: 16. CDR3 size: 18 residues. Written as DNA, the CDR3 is TGTGCCAGCAGTTTTTCCCCATCCGGGACAGCGATAGACTATGGCTACACCTTC. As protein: CASSFSPSGTAIDYGYTF.